Listed here is a single T cell receptor (beta chain). This clonotype was picked up a small number of times. The antigen this receptor binds is unknown. Compared with germline, one end of the junction differs, possibly owing to a read error. Synthesis of TCR cDNA relied on 5'RACE template switching, a step that introduced a universal primer site along with unique molecular identifiers. cDNA synthesis was primed from both the TCR alpha and TCR beta constant segments. Library amplification involved two PCR steps, and the second step added sample barcodes and sequencing adapters. Sequencing of libraries was performed on Illumina HiSeq 2500 (2x100 bp) or NovaSeq (2x150 bp). On the study's bioinformatics: MIGEC handled demultiplexing of reads and collapsing into UMI consensus sequences, while MiXCR performed V(D)J alignment. Vaccine-responding clonotypes were identified with edgeR using replicate PBMC samples, with FDR below 0.01 and a log2 fold change above 5 up to day 15 being required. Each bulk clonotype received a CD4 or CD8 identity based on whether the sequenced CD4 or CD8 repertoire contained that clonotype at higher abundance. In TCRdb, the public reads were trimmed at Q25 with fastp and aligned with MiXCR, with productive beta chains retained. Each CDR3 protein gets just one entry, which takes the most common genes and DNA from the rows behind it. These V and J calls rely on TCRdb rather than the paper's analysis. The sample table records 200,000 to 300,000 distinct CDR3 sequences; around 6.7% of these occur just once. The top ten clones comprise around 1% of the sample.

Interpreted using the paper, the treatment or condition label stands for: live attenuated yellow fever vaccine strain. A standard Ficoll-Paque protocol was used to isolate PBMCs from peripheral blood. Dynabeads CD4 and CD8 positive selection kits were used to isolate CD4 and CD8 T-cell fractions. RNA was extracted with TriZol from bulk PBMCs, CD4 and CD8 fractions, and dextramer-positive and dextramer-negative fractions. This sample was taken from a study of T cells after yellow fever vaccination (dated by TCRdb to between 2018 and 2021). About the study as a whole: The SMART-Seq v4 Ultra Low Input RNA kit was used to prepare libraries from fractions with low cell numbers. To follow T-cell clones before and after both primary and booster YFV17D yellow fever vaccination, bulk TCR alpha and beta repertoires underwent longitudinal sequencing. Blood was drawn at multiple timepoints before and after primary and secondary immunization, with bulk PBMC replicates and cell subsets isolated. Two healthy male donors, one aged 18 to 29 and one aged 30 to 40 years, made up the cohort. General findings and caveats noted by the study authors: A small fraction of clonotypes appeared in both the CD4 and CD8 compartments, likely as a result of convergent recombination. Compared with the primary T-cell response, the secondary T-cell response was faster but weaker, reaching its peak on day 5 rather than on day 15. Because abundant contaminating clonotypes from the bulk population could be contained in FACS-sorted repertoires, computational filtering was required. Because the study included only a couple of donors, the extent to which the findings can be generalized is limited. After the booster, most of the clones that had expanded following primary vaccination were detected again (approximately 95% of CD4 and roughly nine tenths of CD8), which suggests that memory was broadly maintained.

The CDR3, cysteine through phenylalanine, is 14 amino acids long. Kept here is only the CDR3 DNA, which spans 42 bases and is read in frame from base 1. For CDR1 and CDR2, the germline V gene (reference sequence) lists SSHAT and FNYEAQ. The chain couples TRBV7-7 to TRBJ2-3, with 9 bases matching TRBD2. The sample was CD4+ T cells sorted from PBMCs, taken on the day of the yellow fever booster vaccination. The clonotype comes from a man aged 25 to 40 who received the YFV17D yellow fever vaccine. The CDR3 protein sequence reads: CASSLAGATDTQYF. The bases are TGTGCTAGCAGCTTAGCGGGAGCCACAGATACGCAGTATTTT. The full variable domain, with segments outside the CDR3 supplied by the reference TRBV7-7 and TRBJ2-3 proteins, appears as GAGVSQSPRYKVTKRGQDVTLRCDPISSHATLYWYQQALGQGPEFLTYFNYEAQPDKSGLPSDRFSAERPEGSISTLTIQRTEQRDSAMYRCASSLAGATDTQYFGPGTRLTVL.